The 30 T cell receptor beta chains in this list originate from one sample, sequenced in a study of cytomegalovirus exposure and HLA in healthy donors. A multiplex PCR was run with 60 Vbeta primers and 13 Jbeta primers. Here immunoSEQ multiplex PCR was the method, and the copy in TCRdb shows in-frame clones only, minus some. The sample lists some 130,000 clones, 75% occurring once. The sample taken for sequencing was PBMCs. Source of these receptors: a man aged 25-45 years in good health and CMV-seronegative.

The rearrangement uses TRBV11-3 and TRBJ2-3; TRBD2 might be the D (5 bases). Germline assignment: CDR1 SGHNT and CDR2 YENEEA. The CDR3 is made up of 13 amino acids. V was cut by 4 bases and J by 6 bases, with 11 bases left in between. Here the CDR3 DNA reads TGTGCCAGCAGCTGGGAGAGATCCGATACGCAGTATTTT. It encodes CASSWERSDTQYF.

CDR3 amino acids: CASSAGGPGGEQFF. In nucleotides, the CDR3 is TGTGCCAGCAGCGCTGGAGGGCCAGGAGGAGAGCAGTTCTTC. The gene calls are TRBV5-4 and TRBJ2-1; possible D gene TRBD2, 6 bases. Trimming took 4 bases from V and 10 from J, leaving 18 bases between them. The CDR3 consists of 14 residues. Germline assignment: CDR1 SGHNT and CDR2 YYREEE (reference sequence).

This clone has a single count. V usage is TRBV6-6 and J usage is TRBJ1-2, with a tentative D call TRBD1 (5 bases). The germline V gene has CDR1 MNHNY and CDR2 SVGAGI (reference sequence). This CDR3 has 13 residues. V gave up 5 bases and J gave up 0 bases, with 7 bases separating them. The chain's CDR3 is CASSPGSNYGYTF. The CDR3 coding sequence is TGTGCCAGCAGTCCAGGGTCTAACTATGGCTACACCTTC.

V gene TRBV28 combines with J gene TRBJ1-5; TRBD1 matches 8 bases. The CDR3 spans 15 residues. V lost 5 bases, J lost 0 bases, and 3 bases stayed unmatched. Looked up from germline, CDR1 is MDHEN and CDR2 is SYDVKM. CDR3 bases: TGTGCCAGCAGTAAACAGGGGGTTAGCAATCAGCCCCAGCATTTT. This sequence encodes CASSKQGVSNQPQHF.

V and J are TRBV6-5 and TRBJ1-1; no firm D call. Germline CDR1 is MNHEY and CDR2 is SVGAGI. The CDR3 is 14 residues long. Trimming took 0 bases from V and 5 from J, leaving 10 bases between them. The CDR3 DNA sequence: TGTGCCAGCAGTTACTCGAGAGGCCAAACTGAAGCTTTCTTT. It encodes CASSYSRGQTEAFF.

J is TRBJ2-7 and V is TRBV10-3; D is possibly TRBD2 (6 bases). The germline V gene has CDR1 ENHRY and CDR2 SYGVKD. Trimming cost V 4 bases and J 3 bases, with 10 bases left between them. CDR3 length equals 13 residues. This chain's CDR3 is CAISGGDGYEQYF. CDR3 DNA sequence: TGTGCCATCAGTGGGGGGGACGGCTACGAGCAGTACTTC.

The V and J genes are TRBV28 and TRBJ1-4; 10 nucleotides match TRBD1. This CDR3 is built from 13 residues. Losses at the gene ends were 7 bases for V and 6 bases for J; bases not matched to a gene: 2. Germline CDR1 reads MDHEN; CDR2 reads SYDVKM. CDR3 protein: CASTGTGDEKLFF. The CDR3 nucleotides read TGTGCCAGCACCGGGACAGGGGATGAAAAACTGTTTTTT.

V is TRBV6-1 and J is TRBJ2-2; D call uncertain. Germline V gene lookup returns CDR1 MNHNS and CDR2 SASEGT. Deletions cut 0 bases from V and 4 bases from J, with 9 bases between. CDR3 length: 15 residues. The CDR3 protein is CASSEALLFTGELFF. DNA for the CDR3: TGTGCCAGCAGTGAAGCGCTTCTATTCACCGGGGAGCTGTTTTTT.

The chain carries TRBV5-1 and TRBJ1-3; possibly TRBD1 for D (6 bases). V lost 0 bases, J lost 8 bases, and 12 bases lay in between. The CDR3 length is 14 residues. Germline V CDR1 and CDR2: SGHRS, YFSETQ. The CDR3 nucleotides are TGCGCCAGCAGCTTGGCTACTTCAGGGGACACCATATATTTT. Amino acid sequence: CASSLATSGDTIYF.

This chain connects TRBV27 to TRBJ2-3, with TRBD1 identical over 7 bases. The length of the CDR3 is 17 residues. The germline CDR1 and CDR2 sequences are MNHEY and SMNVEV (reference sequence). The V gene end was trimmed by 5 bases and the J gene end by 5 bases; junction bases not matched to a gene: 16. Written as DNA, the CDR3 is TGTGCCAGCAGTCCTGCCTGGGGGACAGCTTCGAGAGATACGCAGTATTTT. Translated, it gives CASSPAWGTASRDTQYF.

The V gene is TRBV5-1, the J gene TRBJ2-5, with 12 nucleotides matching TRBD2. Germline lookup yields CDR1 SGHRS and CDR2 YFSETQ. This CDR3 has 18 amino acids. V shed 4 bases, J shed 1 base, and the junction held 11 bases outside the gene matches. For the CDR3, the DNA is TGCGCCAGCAGCCCACTAGCGGGAGGTCTGGGGTTCCAAGAGACCCAGTACTTC. It yields the protein CASSPLAGGLGFQETQYF.

The V and J genes are TRBV7-9 and TRBJ2-1; TRBD2 matches at 10 bases. The CDR3 runs to 14 residues. V shed 2 bases and J 15 bases; nucleotides not matched to a gene: 10. Germline loops: CDR1 SEHNR, CDR2 FQNEAQ (reference sequence). CDR3 DNA: TGTGCCAGCAGCTTAATGCTAGCGGGGGTTTCGTCGTTCTTC. Translated: CASSLMLAGVSSFF.

This clone was seen only a few times. Other DNA sequences within the sample encode an identical CDR3. V usage is TRBV6-1 and J usage is TRBJ1-1, with 11 bases aligning to TRBD1. CDR1 MNHNS and CDR2 SASEGT come from the germline V gene. V lost 5 bases and J lost 4; bases outside the gene matches: 3. This CDR3 is 14 amino acids long. The CDR3 nucleotides read TGTGCCAGCAGTTTCGGGACAGGGGGCACTGAAGCTTTCTTT. It translates to CASSFGTGGTEAFF.

The J gene is TRBJ2-2, the V gene TRBV7-8, with 8 positions matching TRBD2. From germline, CDR1 is SGHVS and CDR2 FQNEAQ. The CDR3 is 16 amino acids. Losses at the gene ends were 8 bases for V and 3 bases for J; bases not matched to a gene: 11. Written as DNA, the CDR3 is TGTGCCAGCTCTCCCAGGACTAGCAGCTACACCGGGGAGCTGTTTTTT. Its protein is CASSPRTSSYTGELFF.

The chain employs TRBV28 and TRBJ1-2, with D uncertain. Germline CDR1 reads MDHEN; CDR2 reads SYDVKM. Trimming removed 9 bases at V and 0 bases at J, with 23 bases between. CDR3 length equals 17 residues. The CDR3 protein is CASTRRGFFSANYGYTF. DNA for the CDR3: TGTGCCAGTACGAGGCGCGGTTTTTTTTCAGCTAACTATGGCTACACCTTC.

This chain joins TRBV6-1 and TRBJ1-5, with D possibly TRBD1 on 6 matching bases. CDR3 size: 15 residues. V lost 7 bases and J lost 3, with 16 bases in between. Germline-derived CDR1 and CDR2 are MNHNS and SASEGT. CDR3 loop: CASIFSQGFNQPQHF. Written as DNA, the CDR3 is TGTGCCAGCATATTTTCACAGGGTTTCAATCAGCCCCAGCATTTT.

V usage is TRBV5-6 and J usage is TRBJ1-2, with D perhaps matching TRBD1 (5 bases). The germline V and J ends were trimmed by 3 bases and 3 bases, with 9 bases remaining between them. This CDR3 contains 13 residues. The V gene's germline CDR1 is SGHDT and CDR2 YYEEEE. The CDR3 here is CASSYWGDYGYTF. CDR3 coding DNA: TGTGCCAGCAGCTATTGGGGCGACTATGGCTACACCTTC.

The V call is TRBV29-1, the J call TRBJ2-5, with D possibly being TRBD1 (6 bases). The CDR3 is 12 amino acids. The V end lost 5 bases, the J end lost 5 bases, and 12 bases lay between the germline ends. Per germline, CDR1 SQVTM and CDR2 ANQGSEA. The CDR3 loop reads CSVIQGGETQYF. In DNA form, the CDR3 reads TGCAGCGTTATACAGGGTGGGGAGACCCAGTACTTC.

V gene TRBV7-3 combines with J gene TRBJ1-1, with 7 positions matching TRBD1. The CDR3 length is 15 residues. Germline CDR1 reads SGHTA; CDR2 reads FQGTGA. The junction had 8 bases not matched to a gene; V was cut back by 3 bases and J by 4 bases. CDR3 sequence (DNA): TGTGCCAGCAGCTTCTCCGGGACAGAGGGCACTGAAGCTTTCTTT. This sequence encodes CASSFSGTEGTEAFF.

The J gene is TRBJ1-4, the V gene TRBV6-5; 9 bases line up with TRBD1. CDR1 and CDR2 (germline): MNHEY, SVGAGI. There are 15 residues in the CDR3. Trimming at V came to 4 bases and at J to 5 bases, leaving 5 bases not matched to a gene. CDR3 sequence reads: CASSLGTGRNEKLFF. The DNA for the CDR3 is TGTGCCAGCAGTTTAGGGACAGGGAGGAATGAAAAACTGTTTTTT.

This clone has ten or more counts. The rearrangement uses TRBV6-4 and TRBJ2-6, with D perhaps matching TRBD2 (6 bases). V lost 3 bases to trimming and J lost 0 bases, with 9 bases between them. The length of the CDR3 is 16 residues. CDR1 MRHNA and CDR2 SNTAGT come from the germline V gene. DNA for the CDR3: TGTGCCAGCAGTGAGGAGGGACTCTCTGGGGCCAACGTCCTGACTTTC. Translated, it gives CASSEEGLSGANVLTF.

The chain joins TRBV6-1 to TRBJ2-7, with D possibly TRBD2 on 6 matching bases. This CDR3 has 14 residues. The germline gives CDR1 MNHNS, CDR2 SASEGT. V dropped 8 bases and J dropped 0 bases, with 14 bases sitting between them. CDR3 DNA sequence: TGTGCCAGCGGAGGGGTTCTAGCCTCCTACGAGCAGTACTTC. Translated, it gives CASGGVLASYEQYF.

The chain combines TRBV19 with TRBJ1-5; no clear D gene. The V gene lost 3 bases and the J gene lost 0 bases, with 6 bases spanning the gap. CDR3 length: 14 residues. Germline-derived CDR1 and CDR2 are LNHDA and SQIVND (reference sequence). CDR3 in amino acids: CASSMTLSNQPQHF. CDR3 in DNA: TGTGCCAGTAGTATGACTCTTAGCAATCAGCCCCAGCATTTT.

The chain uses TRBV2 and TRBJ1-1, with D unclear. CDR1 is SNHLY, CDR2 FYNNEI, per germline. The CDR3 consists of 13 residues. V was shortened by 5 bases and J by 0 bases, with 7 bases between the two germline ends. CDR3 sequence: CASSPDMNTEAFF. CDR3 bases: TGTGCCAGCAGTCCAGACATGAACACTGAAGCTTTCTTT.

This clone was seen only a few times. The V and J genes are TRBV7-9 and TRBJ1-5; 9 bases map to TRBD1. Germline CDR1 is SEHNR and CDR2 is FQNEAQ (reference sequence). The trim removed 7 bases at V and 2 bases at J, leaving 9 bases unmatched. The CDR3 covers 16 residues. The CDR3: CASTNTGGRGNQPQHF. The CDR3 DNA reads TGTGCCAGCACCAACACAGGGGGCAGGGGCAATCAGCCCCAGCATTTT. The full variable domain, in which reference TRBV7-9 and TRBJ1-5 provide the parts outside the CDR3, is DTGVSQNPRHKITKRGQNVTFRCDPISEHNRLYWYRQTLGQGPEFLTYFQNEAQLEKSRLLSDRFSAERPKGSFSTLEIQRTEQGDSAMYLCASTNTGGRGNQPQHFGDGTRLSIL.

V is TRBV2 and J is TRBJ2-5, with 7 bases identical to TRBD1. The ends lost 3 bases at V and 5 bases at J; junction bases unmatched: 9. CDR3 length: 15 residues. Germline assignment: CDR1 SNHLY and CDR2 FYNNEI. The CDR3 sequence is CASSDYRGQRETQYF. DNA of the CDR3: TGTGCCAGCAGTGATTACAGGGGCCAGAGGGAGACCCAGTACTTC.

This clone was detected once. The rearrangement joins TRBV30 to TRBJ2-7, with TRBD1 matching over 8 bases. This CDR3 contains 14 residues. Germline V lookup: CDR1 GTSNPN, CDR2 SVGIG (reference sequence). With V trimmed by 5 bases and J by 4 bases, 10 bases remained unmatched. CDR3 in DNA: TGTGCCTGGCTAGGACAGGGAGAAGAATACGAGCAGTACTTC. Its protein product is CAWLGQGEEYEQYF.

The chain combines TRBV28 with TRBJ2-2; 9 nucleotides match TRBD1. J was trimmed by 5 bases and V by 4 bases; bases with no gene match: 20. Germline CDR1 and CDR2: MDHEN and SYDVKM. The CDR3 covers 20 residues. CDR3 residues: CASSSLTGTGKSVETGELFF. Written as DNA, the CDR3 is TGTGCCAGCAGTTCACTCACCGGGACAGGGAAATCGGTAGAGACCGGGGAGCTGTTTTTT. Full variable domain (remainder filled in from reference TRBV28 and TRBJ2-2): DVKVTQSSRYLVKRTGEKVFLECVQDMDHENMFWYRQDPGLGLRLIYFSYDVKMKEKGDIPEGYSVSREKKERFSLILESASTNQTSMYLCASSSLTGTGKSVETGELFFGEGSRLTVL.

The chain recombines TRBV25-1 with TRBJ1-5; D is uncertain. The germline gives CDR1 MGHDK, CDR2 SYGVNS. Trimming cost V 4 bases and J 3 bases, with 7 bases left between them. The length of the CDR3 is 13 residues. CDR3 nucleotides: TGTGCCAGCAGTGCTAGCTTCAATCAGCCCCAGCATTTT. Translated, it gives CASSASFNQPQHF.

The count of this clone is one. The gene calls are TRBV5-6 and TRBJ1-5; D is perhaps TRBD1 (6 bases). Between the trimmed V and J ends, which lost 3 bases and 7 bases, there was a span of 20 bases. This CDR3 is 16 amino acids long. Germline CDR1 SGHDT, CDR2 YYEEEE. In DNA, the CDR3 is TGTGCCAGCAGCTCGGGGGGGGGCCCCTCCAGACAGCCCCAGCATTTT. Its translation is CASSSGGGPSRQPQHF.